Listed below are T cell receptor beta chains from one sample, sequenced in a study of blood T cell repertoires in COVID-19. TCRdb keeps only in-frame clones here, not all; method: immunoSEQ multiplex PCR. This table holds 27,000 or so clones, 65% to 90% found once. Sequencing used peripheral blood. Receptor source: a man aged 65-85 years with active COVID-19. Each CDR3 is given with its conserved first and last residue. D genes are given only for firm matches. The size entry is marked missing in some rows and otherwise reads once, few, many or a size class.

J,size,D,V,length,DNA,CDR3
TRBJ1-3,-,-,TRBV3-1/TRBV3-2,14,TGTGCCAGCAGCCAGACAGCCTCTGGAAACACCATATATTTT,CASSQTASGNTIYF
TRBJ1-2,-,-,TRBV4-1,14,TGCGCCAGCAGCCACAGGGGCCGAAACTATGGCTACACCTTC,CASSHRGRNYGYTF
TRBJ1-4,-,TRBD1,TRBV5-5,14,TGTGCCAGCAGCTTACAGGGGGCAGGGGAAAAACTGTTTTTT,CASSLQGAGEKLFF
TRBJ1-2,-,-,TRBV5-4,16,TGTGCCAGCAGCCGGGGGTTCGTGGGCCCAAACTATGGCTACACCTTC,CASSRGFVGPNYGYTF
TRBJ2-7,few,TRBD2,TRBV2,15,TGTGCCAGCAGTGAAGGGGCTAGCGGGGTCCACGAGCAGTACTTC,CASSEGASGVHEQYF
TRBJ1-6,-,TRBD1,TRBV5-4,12,TGTGCCAGCCAGGACAGGGACTCACCCCTCCACTTT,CASQDRDSPLHF
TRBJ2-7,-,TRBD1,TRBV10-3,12,TGTGCCATGGGGATGACAGGGTGGGAGCAGTACTTC,CAMGMTGWEQYF
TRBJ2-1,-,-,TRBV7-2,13,TGTGCCAGCAGCCTAAGCTCCTACAATGAGCAGTTCTTC,CASSLSSYNEQFF
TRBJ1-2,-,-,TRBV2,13,TGTGCCAGCAGTTACCAGGGAACCCATGGCTACACCTTC,CASSYQGTHGYTF
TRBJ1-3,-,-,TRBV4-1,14,TGCGCCAGCAGCCAAGTCGGACAGGGAAACACCATATATTTT,CASSQVGQGNTIYF
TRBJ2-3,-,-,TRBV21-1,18,TGTGCCAGCAGCCTACCTAGACCCGATTCGTACCCCGCAGATACGCAGTATTTT,CASSLPRPDSYPADTQYF
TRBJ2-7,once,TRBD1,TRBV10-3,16,TGTGCCATCAGTGGTCGGGTTGGGGACAGCTCCTACGAGCAGTACTTC,CAISGRVGDSSYEQYF
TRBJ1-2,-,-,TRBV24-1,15,TGTGCCACCAGTGATTCCCGGGGAGGGAACTATGGCTACACCTTC,CATSDSRGGNYGYTF
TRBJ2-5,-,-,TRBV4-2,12,TGTGCCAGCAGTCCGGGGCAAGAGACCCAGTACTTC,CASSPGQETQYF
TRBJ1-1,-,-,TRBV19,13,TGTGCCAGTAGATATACGGGTTTCACTGAAGCTTTCTTT,CASRYTGFTEAFF
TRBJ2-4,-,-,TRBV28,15,TGTGCCAGCAGTCTTCAGGGAACGGTCAAAAACATTCAGTACTTC,CASSLQGTVKNIQYF
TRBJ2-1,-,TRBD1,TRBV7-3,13,TGTGCCAGCAGCCCGGAGGGACAGGGGCGGCAGTTCTTC,CASSPEGQGRQFF
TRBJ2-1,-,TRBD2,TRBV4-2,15,TGTGCCAGCAGCCCCAGCGGGGGCTCCTACAATGAGCAGTTCTTC,CASSPSGGSYNEQFF
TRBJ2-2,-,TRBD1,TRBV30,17,TGTGCCTGGAGTGTAGACCGGACAGGGGGCGTAACCGGGGAGCTGTTTTTT,CAWSVDRTGGVTGELFF
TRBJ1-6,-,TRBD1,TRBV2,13,TGTGCCAGCAAGGGGGCGGCGAATTCACCCCTCCACTTT,CASKGAANSPLHF
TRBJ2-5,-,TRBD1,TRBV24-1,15,TGTGCCACCAGTGATTTTAGACAGGGGCAAGAGACCCAGTACTTC,CATSDFRQGQETQYF
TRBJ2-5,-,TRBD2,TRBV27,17,TGTGCCAGCAGCCGTCGGACTAGCGGCCTTGCCGCGGAGACCCAGTACTTC,CASSRRTSGLAAETQYF
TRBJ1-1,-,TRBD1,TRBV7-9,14,TGTGCCAGCAGCTTAAGGGGGCGGGACGGTGAAGCTTTCTTT,CASSLRGRDGEAFF
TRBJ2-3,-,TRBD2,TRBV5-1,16,TGCGCCAGCAGCTTGTTCTCTAGCGGGGTGGCAGATACGCAGTATTTT,CASSLFSSGVADTQYF
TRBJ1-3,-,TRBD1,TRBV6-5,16,TGTGCCAGCAGTTACTCCATGGCAGGGGGCGGAAACACCATATATTTT,CASSYSMAGGGNTIYF
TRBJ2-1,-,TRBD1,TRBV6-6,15,TGTGCCAGCCAATCCGGGACAGGGGTTCGCAATGAGCAGTTCTTC,CASQSGTGVRNEQFF
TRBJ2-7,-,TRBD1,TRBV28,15,TGTGCCAGCAGTTTTCTACAGGGGCACCGCTACGAGCAGTACTTC,CASSFLQGHRYEQYF
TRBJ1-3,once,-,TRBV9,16,TGTGCCAGCAGCGGAGCGTTAAGCAGCTCTGGAAACACCATATATTTT,CASSGALSSSGNTIYF